This TCR beta chain was recovered during a study of T-cell memory formation after mild COVID-19. Study background: Largely donor-specific sequence clusters came from a couple of donors. Findings and limits, study-wide: Contracting clones from day 15 to 85 had balanced CD4/CD8; later expanders favoured CD4+. Memory from before infection featured some responding clones, which suggests cross-reactive memory joined.

TCRdb re-derived calls from the 5' RACE reads in MiXCR, one entry per CDR3 protein. The sample includes 250,000 or so distinct CDR3 sequences, approximately 18% of them seen just once. Of note for this clonotype: The antigen remains unidentified.

CDR3 size: 16 residues. V was clipped by 1 base and J by 4 bases; unmatched bases: 4. Germline lookup yields CDR1 SGHVS and CDR2 FQNEAQ. Sequencing was done on a sample of PBMCs or a T cell subset sorted from them (not recorded which). The sequence was obtained from a man younger than 30 who had mild COVID-19 (a few samples of this study predate the infection). Cell type and time point are not known. The chain carries TRBV7-8 and TRBJ2-1; 10 bases line up with TRBD2. CDR3 bases: TGTGCCAGCAGCTTAGGCCCGGGACTAGCGTACAATGAGCAGTTCTTC. Encoded protein: CASSLGPGLAYNEQFF.